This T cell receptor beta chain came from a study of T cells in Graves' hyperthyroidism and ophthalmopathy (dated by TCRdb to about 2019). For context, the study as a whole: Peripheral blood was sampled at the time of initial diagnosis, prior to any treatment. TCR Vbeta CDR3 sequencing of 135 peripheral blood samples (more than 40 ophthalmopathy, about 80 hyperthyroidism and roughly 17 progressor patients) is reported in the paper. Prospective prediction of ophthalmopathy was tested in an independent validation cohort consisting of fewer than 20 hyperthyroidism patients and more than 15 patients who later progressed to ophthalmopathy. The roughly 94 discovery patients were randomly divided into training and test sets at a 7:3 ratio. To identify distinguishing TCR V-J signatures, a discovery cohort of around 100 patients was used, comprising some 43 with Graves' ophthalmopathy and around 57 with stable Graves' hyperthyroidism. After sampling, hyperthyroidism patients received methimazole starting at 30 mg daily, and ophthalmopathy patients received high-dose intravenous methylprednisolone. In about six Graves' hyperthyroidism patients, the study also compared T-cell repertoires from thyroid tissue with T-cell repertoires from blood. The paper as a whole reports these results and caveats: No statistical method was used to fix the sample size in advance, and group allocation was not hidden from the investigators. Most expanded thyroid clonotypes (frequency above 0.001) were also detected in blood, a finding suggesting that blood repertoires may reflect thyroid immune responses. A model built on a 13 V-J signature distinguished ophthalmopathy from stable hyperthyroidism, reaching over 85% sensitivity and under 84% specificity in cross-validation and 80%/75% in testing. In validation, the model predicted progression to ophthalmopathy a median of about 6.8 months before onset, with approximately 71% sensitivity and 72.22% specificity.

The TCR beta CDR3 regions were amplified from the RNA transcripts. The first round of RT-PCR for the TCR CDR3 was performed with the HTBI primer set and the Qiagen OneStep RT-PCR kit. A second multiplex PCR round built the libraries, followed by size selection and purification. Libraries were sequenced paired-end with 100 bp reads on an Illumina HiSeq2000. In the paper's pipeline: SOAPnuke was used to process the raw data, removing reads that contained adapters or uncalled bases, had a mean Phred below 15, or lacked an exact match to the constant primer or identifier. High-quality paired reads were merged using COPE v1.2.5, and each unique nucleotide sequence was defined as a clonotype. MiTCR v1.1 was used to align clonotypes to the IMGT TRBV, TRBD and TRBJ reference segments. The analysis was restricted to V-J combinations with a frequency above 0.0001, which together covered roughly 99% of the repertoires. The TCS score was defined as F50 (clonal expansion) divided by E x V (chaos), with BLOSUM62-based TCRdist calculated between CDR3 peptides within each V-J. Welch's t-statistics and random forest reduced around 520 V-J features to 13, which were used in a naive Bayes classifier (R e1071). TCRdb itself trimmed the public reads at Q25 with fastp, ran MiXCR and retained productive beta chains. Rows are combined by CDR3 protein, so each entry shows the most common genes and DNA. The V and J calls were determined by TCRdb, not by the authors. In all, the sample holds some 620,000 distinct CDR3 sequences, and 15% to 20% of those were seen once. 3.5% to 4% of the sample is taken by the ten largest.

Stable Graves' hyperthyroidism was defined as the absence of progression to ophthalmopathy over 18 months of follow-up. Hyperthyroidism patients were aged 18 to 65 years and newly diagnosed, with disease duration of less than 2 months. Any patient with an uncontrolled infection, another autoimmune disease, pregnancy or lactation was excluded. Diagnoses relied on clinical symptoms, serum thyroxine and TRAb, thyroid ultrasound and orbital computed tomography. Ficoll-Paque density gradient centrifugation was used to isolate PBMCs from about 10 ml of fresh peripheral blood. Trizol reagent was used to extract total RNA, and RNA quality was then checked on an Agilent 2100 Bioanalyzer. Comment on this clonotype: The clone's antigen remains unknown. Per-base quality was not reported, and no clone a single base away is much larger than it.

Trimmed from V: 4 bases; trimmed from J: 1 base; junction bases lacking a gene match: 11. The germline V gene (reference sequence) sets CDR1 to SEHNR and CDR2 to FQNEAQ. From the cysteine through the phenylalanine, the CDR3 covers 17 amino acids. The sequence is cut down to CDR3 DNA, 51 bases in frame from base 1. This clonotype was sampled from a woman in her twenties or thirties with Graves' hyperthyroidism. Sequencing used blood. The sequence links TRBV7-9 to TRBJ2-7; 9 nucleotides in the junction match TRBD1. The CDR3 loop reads CASSSTGTGSRSYEQYF. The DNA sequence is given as TGTGCCAGCAGCTCCACCGGGACAGGGAGTCGGTCCTACGAGCAGTACTTC.